This T cell receptor beta chain derives from a study of T-cell reconstitution after alpha-beta-depleted transplantation in children. TCRbeta library construction was performed incorporating unique molecular identifiers. Using its own MiXCR run on the PCR reads, TCRdb lists one record per CDR3 protein. The sample records hundreds of thousands of distinct CDR3 sequences, less than 15% being singletons. The germline V gene has CDR1 MNHEY and CDR2 SMNVEV (reference sequence). V lost 0 bases and J 3 bases, leaving 12 bases between the germline ends. CDR3 length equals 15 residues. This clonotype showed up just a few times. Its antigen remains unknown. Regarding the study as a whole: Some patients' high day-60 TCRbeta diversity was traced to surviving recipient T cells and thymic progenitors. T-cell counts and diversity were attributed mostly to newly produced T cells one year after transplant. Reportedly, roughly two months post-transplant, alpha-beta T cells arose from several hundred expanded graft clones.

The rearrangement joins TRBV27 to TRBJ2-7; tentative D call: TRBD1 (6 bases). The sequence derives from a girl aged 2 to 10 with congenital amegakaryocytic thrombocytopenia, due to receive a stem cell transplant. Sequencing was performed on PBMCs, taken before TCRalphabeta/CD19-depleted stem cell transplant. The CDR3 nucleotides read TGTGCCAGCAGTTTATCTGCAGGGGTAATCTACGAGCAGTACTTC. Amino acids: CASSLSAGVIYEQYF.